The text below deals with one T cell receptor beta chain. This specimen belongs to a study of CD8 T cells in Susac syndrome. An input of roughly 0.45 to 1 ug of RNA was subjected to reverse transcription using random hexamers. MiXCR, applied by TCRdb to the immunoSEQ multiplex PCR reads, yields one record per CDR3 protein. In the table there are some 300,000 distinct CDR3 sequences, roughly 85% of which are singletons. Sequencing was carried out using CD8+ T cells from PBMCs. The clonotype comes from a human donor with multiple sclerosis.

The CDR3: CASTNGGTRYTDTQYF. The CDR3 DNA sequence: TGTGCCAGCACCAATGGCGGCACAAGATACACAGATACGCAGTATTTT. The chain combines TRBV7-9 with TRBJ2-3; D gene unclear. Trimming removed 7 bases at V and 2 bases at J, with 19 bases between. Germline V gene data show CDR1 as SEHNR and CDR2 as FQNEAQ (reference sequence). The CDR3 is 16 amino acids.